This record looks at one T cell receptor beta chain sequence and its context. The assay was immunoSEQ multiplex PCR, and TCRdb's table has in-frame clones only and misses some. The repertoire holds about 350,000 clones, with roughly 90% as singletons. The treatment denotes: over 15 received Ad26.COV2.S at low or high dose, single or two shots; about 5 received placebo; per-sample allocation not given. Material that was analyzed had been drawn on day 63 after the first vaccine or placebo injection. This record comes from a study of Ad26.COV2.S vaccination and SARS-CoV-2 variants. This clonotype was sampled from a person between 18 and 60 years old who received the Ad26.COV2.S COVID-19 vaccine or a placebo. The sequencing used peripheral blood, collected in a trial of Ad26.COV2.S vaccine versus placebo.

The chain's CDR3 is CAIKGGSVGYTF. DNA for the CDR3: TGTGCCATAAAAGGAGGGTCGGTAGGCTACACCTTC. The chain links TRBV5-3 to TRBJ1-2, with no clear D. TRBV5-3 is placed among ORFs of uncertain function. Trimming shortened V by 9 bases and J by 8 bases, and 17 bases separated the two germline ends. The CDR3 length is 12 residues.